The 18 T cell receptor beta chains below come from one sample, sequenced in a study of radiotherapy plus CTLA-4 blockade in lung cancer. TCRdb's copy holds only in-frame clones and misses some; the assay was immunoSEQ multiplex PCR. The sample includes about 73,000 clones, around 86% of them seen just once. The sample here was peripheral blood, taken from a patient treated with radiotherapy plus ipilimumab. These receptor sequences come from a human donor with non-small cell lung cancer that progressed on radiotherapy plus ipilimumab.

This chain joins TRBV2 and TRBJ1-2; 9 nucleotides align to TRBD1. This CDR3 is 14 amino acids long. With 6 bases clipped from V and 7 bases from J, the junction kept 9 bases outside the gene matches. CDR1 and CDR2 (germline): SNHLY, FYNNEI. DNA for the CDR3: TGTGCCAGCAGACCCGGGACAGGGAGTATTGGCTACACCTTC. Protein product: CASRPGTGSIGYTF.

The chain couples TRBV28 to TRBJ2-1; no clear D gene. Trimming stripped 5 bases from V and 12 bases from J, with 11 bases between. From germline, CDR1 is MDHEN and CDR2 SYDVKM. The CDR3 length is 11 residues. CDR3 residues: CASSEEWRQFF. CDR3 DNA sequence: TGTGCCAGCAGTGAAGAGTGGAGGCAGTTCTTC.

This chain joins TRBV7-2 and TRBJ2-7, with 10 bases identical to TRBD2. V trimming: 5 bases; J trimming: 0 bases; junction bases outside the gene matches: 10. Germline CDR1 and CDR2: SGHTA and FQGNSA. The CDR3 totals 17 residues. CDR3 region: CASSPGLARVYSYEQYF. As DNA, the CDR3 is TGTGCCAGCAGCCCGGGACTAGCGAGAGTTTACTCCTACGAGCAGTACTTC.

CDR3 nucleotides: TGTGCCAGCTCAAACCGGGACAGGATCTACAATGAGCAGTTCTTC. Its translation: CASSNRDRIYNEQFF. The chain joins TRBV18 to TRBJ2-1, with 8 bases aligning to TRBD1. Germline CDR1 and CDR2: KGHSH and LQKENI. With 5 bases clipped from V and 3 bases from J, the junction kept 6 bases outside the gene matches. The CDR3 is 15 residues long.

The V and J genes are TRBV4-1 and TRBJ2-1, with D tentatively TRBD2 (5 bases). The CDR3 covers 13 residues. Trimming pared 0 bases from V and 10 bases from J, leaving 10 bases between. CDR1 is MGHRA, CDR2 YSYEKL, per germline. As DNA, the CDR3 is TGCGCCAGCAGCCAAGAAACGACGGGGGAGCAGTTCTTC. It yields the protein CASSQETTGEQFF.

V gene TRBV18 combines with J gene TRBJ2-3, with D unclear. V lost 3 bases, J lost 2 bases, and 3 bases lay in between. Germline values: CDR1 KGHSH, CDR2 LQKENI. The CDR3 is 12 residues long. CDR3 DNA sequence: TGTGCCAGCTCACCGAACACAGATACGCAGTATTTT. This gives the protein CASSPNTDTQYF.

About this clone: At the DNA level, this CDR3 is encoded by other sequences in the same sample as well. The V gene is TRBV7-8, the J gene TRBJ1-2; D may be TRBD1 (5 bases). The germline V and J ends were trimmed by 5 bases and 0 bases, with 16 bases remaining between them. The germline V gene has CDR1 SGHVS and CDR2 FQNEAQ. This CDR3 spans 16 amino acids. CDR3 residues: CASSPAAGLANYGYTF. In DNA, the CDR3 is TGTGCCAGCAGCCCCGCCGCAGGGTTAGCTAACTATGGCTACACCTTC.

This clone was found once. CDR3 nucleotides: TGCAGCGTAGGCAAGGCAGGGGATTATGGCTACACCTTC. Encoded protein: CSVGKAGDYGYTF. V and J are TRBV29-1 and TRBJ1-2, with a weak D call TRBD1 (6 bases). V lost 6 bases, J lost 5 bases, and 16 bases lay in between. The CDR3 has 13 residues. CDR1 is SQVTM and CDR2 is ANQGSEA in the germline V gene.

This chain connects TRBV19 to TRBJ2-1, with 7 bases identical to TRBD1. Germline loops: CDR1 LNHDA, CDR2 SQIVND (reference sequence). The CDR3 length is 13 residues. V gave up 3 bases and J gave up 9 bases; unmatched junction bases: 5. Here the CDR3 reads CASSIQDRTEQFF. The CDR3 nucleotides read TGTGCCAGTAGTATTCAGGACAGGACTGAGCAGTTCTTC.

Only a few counts were recorded for this clone. The chain couples TRBV6-1 to TRBJ2-7, with D perhaps TRBD2 (5 bases). This CDR3 comprises 13 residues. V lost 3 bases and J lost 2, with 8 bases in between. Germline-derived CDR1 and CDR2 are MNHNS and SASEGT. CDR3 protein: CASSEQTTYEQYV. As DNA, the CDR3 is TGTGCCAGCAGTGAGCAGACTACCTACGAGCAGTACGTC.

The rearrangement links TRBV6-6 to TRBJ2-1, with 7 bases matching TRBD1. V was clipped by 6 bases and J by 10 bases; unmatched bases: 6. Germline assignment: CDR1 MNHNY and CDR2 SVGAGI (reference sequence). The CDR3 loop spans 12 amino acids. The DNA for the CDR3 is TGTGCCAGCAGGCGACAGGGCTTGGAGCAGTTCTTC. It yields the protein CASRRQGLEQFF.

This chain joins TRBV19 and TRBJ1-1; TRBD1 matches at 7 bases. The V segment lost 5 bases and the J segment 0 bases; nucleotides outside the gene matches: 3. The germline CDR1 and CDR2 sequences are LNHDA and SQIVND (reference sequence). The CDR3 is 14 residues long. The CDR3 sequence: CASSEGGLNTEAFF. CDR3 in DNA: TGTGCCAGTAGTGAAGGGGGCCTGAACACTGAAGCTTTCTTT.

The CDR3 sequence is CASTPWESGHNEQFF. Here the CDR3 DNA reads TGCGCCAGCACCCCGTGGGAGTCGGGCCACAATGAGCAGTTCTTC. The genes are TRBV5-1 and TRBJ2-1, with a possible D match to TRBD2 (5 bases). Germline CDR1 and CDR2: SGHRS and YFSETQ. There are 15 residues in the CDR3. Trimming removed 6 bases at V and 5 bases at J, with 18 bases between.

In its sample, this clone is medium-sized. The chain recombines TRBV12-1 with TRBJ1-5. TRBV12-1 is reported as a pseudogene. The CDR3 consists of 16 residues. The CDR3 DNA reads TGTGCCAGCAGCAGACCACGGGGGGCTAGCAATCAGCCCCAGCATTTT. It is translated as CASSRPRGASNQPQHF.

The rearrangement uses TRBV5-6 and TRBJ2-2, with unresolved D. Deletions cut 4 bases from V and 7 bases from J, with 8 bases between. This CDR3 contains 12 residues. In germline, CDR1 is SGHDT, CDR2 YYEEEE. CDR3 loop: CASSRVNGELFF. CDR3 sequence (DNA): TGTGCCAGCAGCCGAGTAAACGGGGAGCTGTTTTTT. The variable domain in full, completed from reference TRBV5-6 and TRBJ2-2, reads DAGVTQSPTHLIKTRGQQVTLRCSPKSGHDTVSWYQQALGQGPQFIFQYYEEEERQRGNFPDRFSGHQFPNYSSELNVNALLLGDSALYLCASSRVNGELFFGEGSRLTVL.

V gene TRBV9 combines with J gene TRBJ2-2; D is uncertain. The CDR3 is made up of 13 amino acids. The germline V gene encodes CDR1 SGDLS and CDR2 YYNGEE. The V end was cut by 3 bases, the J end by 5 bases, with 8 bases between. The DNA of the CDR3 is TGTGCCAGCAGCGCCGACGGTACCGGGGAGCTGTTTTTT. Encoded protein: CASSADGTGELFF. The full variable domain, with the rest looked up from reference TRBV9 and TRBJ2-2, is DSGVTQTPKHLITATGQRVTLRCSPRSGDLSVYWYQQSLDQGLQFLIQYYNGEERAKGNILERFSAQQFPDLHSELNLSSLELGDSALYFCASSADGTGELFFGEGSRLTVL.

The CDR3 loop is CASHDRIHYGYTF. As DNA, the CDR3 is TGTGCCAGCCACGACAGGATACACTATGGCTACACCTTC. The V and J genes are TRBV28 and TRBJ1-2; possible D gene TRBD1, 6 bases. This CDR3 has 13 amino acids. Per germline, CDR1 MDHEN and CDR2 SYDVKM. V lost 8 bases and J 3 bases, leaving 13 bases between the germline ends.

This chain links TRBV28 with TRBJ1-1; D gene ambiguous. Germline CDR1 is MDHEN and CDR2 is SYDVKM. The CDR3 contains 14 residues. V was trimmed by 2 bases and J by 7 bases, leaving 14 bases between them. The CDR3 sequence is CASSLTPLGGEAFF. Here the CDR3 DNA reads TGTGCCAGCAGTTTAACACCCCTGGGAGGTGAAGCTTTCTTT.